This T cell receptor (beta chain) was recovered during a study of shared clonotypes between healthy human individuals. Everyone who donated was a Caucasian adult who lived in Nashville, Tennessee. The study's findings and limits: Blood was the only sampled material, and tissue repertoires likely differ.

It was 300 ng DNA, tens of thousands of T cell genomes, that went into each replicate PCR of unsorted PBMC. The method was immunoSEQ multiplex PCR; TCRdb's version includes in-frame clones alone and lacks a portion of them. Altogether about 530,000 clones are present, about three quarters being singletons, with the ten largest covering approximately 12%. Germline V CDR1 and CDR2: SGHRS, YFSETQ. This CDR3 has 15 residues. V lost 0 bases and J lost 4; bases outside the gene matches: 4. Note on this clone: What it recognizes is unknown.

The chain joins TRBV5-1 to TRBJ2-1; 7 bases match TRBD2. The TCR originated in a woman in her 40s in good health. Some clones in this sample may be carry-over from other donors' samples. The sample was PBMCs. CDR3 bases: TGCGCCAGCAGCTTGGATGCGGGAGCTTACAATGAGCAGTTCTTC. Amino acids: CASSLDAGAYNEQFF. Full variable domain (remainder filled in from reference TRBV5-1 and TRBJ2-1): KAGVTQTPRYLIKTRGQQVTLSCSPISGHRSVSWYQQTPGQGLQFLFEYFSETQRNKGNFPGRFSGRQFSNSRSEMNVSTLELGDSALYLCASSLDAGAYNEQFFGPGTRLTVL.